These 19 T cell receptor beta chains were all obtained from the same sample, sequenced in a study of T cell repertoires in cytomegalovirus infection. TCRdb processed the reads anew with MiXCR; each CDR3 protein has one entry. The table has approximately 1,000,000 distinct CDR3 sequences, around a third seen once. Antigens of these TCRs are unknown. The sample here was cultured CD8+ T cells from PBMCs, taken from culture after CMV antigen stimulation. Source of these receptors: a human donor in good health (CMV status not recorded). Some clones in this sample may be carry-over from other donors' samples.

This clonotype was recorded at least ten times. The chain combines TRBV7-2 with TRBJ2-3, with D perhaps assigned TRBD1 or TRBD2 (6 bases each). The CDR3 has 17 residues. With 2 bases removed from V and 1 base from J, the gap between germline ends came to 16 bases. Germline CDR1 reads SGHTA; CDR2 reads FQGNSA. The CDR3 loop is CASSLYGGLRGTDTQYF. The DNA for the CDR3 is TGTGCCAGCAGCTTATACGGGGGCCTGAGAGGCACAGATACGCAGTATTTT.

CDR3 amino acids: CASRQSGEYYEQYF. Here the CDR3 DNA reads TGTGCCAGCAGGCAAAGCGGGGAATACTACGAGCAGTACTTC. The chain is built from TRBV7-9 and TRBJ2-7; 7 bases fit TRBD2. This CDR3 contains 14 residues. Germline V gene lookup returns CDR1 SEHNR and CDR2 FQNEAQ (reference sequence). Unmatched junction bases numbered 8, after V lost 6 bases and J lost 3 bases.

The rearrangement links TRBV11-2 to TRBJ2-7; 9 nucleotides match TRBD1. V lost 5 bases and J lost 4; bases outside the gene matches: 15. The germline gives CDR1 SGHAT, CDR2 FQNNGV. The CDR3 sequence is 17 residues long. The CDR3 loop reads CASSPSALQGASYEQYF. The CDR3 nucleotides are TGTGCCAGCAGCCCCTCAGCGCTACAGGGGGCCTCTTACGAGCAGTACTTC. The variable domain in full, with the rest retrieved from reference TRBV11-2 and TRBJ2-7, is EAGVAQSPRYKIIEKRQSVAFWCNPISGHATLYWYQQILGQGPKLLIQFQNNGVVDDSQLPKDRFSAERLKGVDSTLKIQPAKLEDSAVYLCASSPSALQGASYEQYFGPGTRLTVT.

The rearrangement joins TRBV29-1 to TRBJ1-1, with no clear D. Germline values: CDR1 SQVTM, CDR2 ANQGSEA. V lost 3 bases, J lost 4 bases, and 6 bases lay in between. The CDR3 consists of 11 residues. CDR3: CSVDLVTEAFF. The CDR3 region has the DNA TGCAGCGTTGATCTTGTCACTGAAGCTTTCTTT.

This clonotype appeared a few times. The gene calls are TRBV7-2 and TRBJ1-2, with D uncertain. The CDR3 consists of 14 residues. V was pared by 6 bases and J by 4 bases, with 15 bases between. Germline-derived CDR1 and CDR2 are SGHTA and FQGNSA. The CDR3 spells CASSPGSDFYGYTF. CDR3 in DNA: TGTGCCAGCAGTCCCGGGTCTGACTTCTATGGCTACACCTTC.

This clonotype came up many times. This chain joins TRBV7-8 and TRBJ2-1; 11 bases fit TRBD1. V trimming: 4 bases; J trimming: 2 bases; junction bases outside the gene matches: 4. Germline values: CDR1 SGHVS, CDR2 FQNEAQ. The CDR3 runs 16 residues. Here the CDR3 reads CASSSGQGVPYNEQFF. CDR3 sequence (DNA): TGTGCCAGCAGCTCGGGACAGGGGGTCCCCTACAATGAGCAGTTCTTC.

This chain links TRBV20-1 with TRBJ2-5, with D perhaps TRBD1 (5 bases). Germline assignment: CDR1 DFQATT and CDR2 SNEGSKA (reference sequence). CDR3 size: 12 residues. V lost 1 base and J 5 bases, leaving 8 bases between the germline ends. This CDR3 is CSARGGLETQYF. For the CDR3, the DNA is TGCAGTGCTAGAGGGGGCCTGGAGACCCAGTACTTC.

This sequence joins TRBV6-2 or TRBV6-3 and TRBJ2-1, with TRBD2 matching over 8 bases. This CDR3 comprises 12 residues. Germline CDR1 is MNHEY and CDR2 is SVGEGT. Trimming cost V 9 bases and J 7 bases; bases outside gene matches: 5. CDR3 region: CASGTRGNEQFF. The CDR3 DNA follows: TGTGCCAGTGGGACTAGAGGTAATGAGCAGTTCTTC.

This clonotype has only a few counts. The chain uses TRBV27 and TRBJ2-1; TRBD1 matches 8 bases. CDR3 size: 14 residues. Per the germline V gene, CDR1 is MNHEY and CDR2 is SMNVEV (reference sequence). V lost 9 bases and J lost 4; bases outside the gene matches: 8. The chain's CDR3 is CASISGTGYNEQFF. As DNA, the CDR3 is TGTGCCAGTATTTCCGGGACAGGTTACAATGAGCAGTTCTTC.

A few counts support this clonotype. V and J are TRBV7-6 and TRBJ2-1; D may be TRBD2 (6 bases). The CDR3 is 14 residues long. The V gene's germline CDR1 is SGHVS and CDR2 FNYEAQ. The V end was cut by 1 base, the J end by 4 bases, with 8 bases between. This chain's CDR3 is CASSLEGLYNEQFF. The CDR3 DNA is TGTGCCAGCAGCTTAGAGGGACTTTACAATGAGCAGTTCTTC.

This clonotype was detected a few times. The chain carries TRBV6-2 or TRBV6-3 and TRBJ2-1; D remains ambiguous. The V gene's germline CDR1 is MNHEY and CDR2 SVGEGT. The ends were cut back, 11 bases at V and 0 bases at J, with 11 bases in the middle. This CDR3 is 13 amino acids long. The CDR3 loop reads CAVRKASYNEQFF. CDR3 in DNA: TGTGCCGTCCGAAAGGCCTCCTACAATGAGCAGTTCTTC.

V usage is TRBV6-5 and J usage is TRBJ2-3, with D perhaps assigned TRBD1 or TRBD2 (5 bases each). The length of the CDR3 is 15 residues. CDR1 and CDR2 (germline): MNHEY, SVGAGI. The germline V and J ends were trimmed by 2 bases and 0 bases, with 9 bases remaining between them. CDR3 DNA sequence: TGTGCCAGCAGTTACGAGGGACGCAGCACAGATACGCAGTATTTT. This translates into CASSYEGRSTDTQYF.

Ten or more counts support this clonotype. CDR3 in DNA: TGTGCCAGCAGTTTATCAGGGACAGGGACTGAAGCTTTCTTT. Translation: CASSLSGTGTEAFF. The chain uses TRBV27 and TRBJ1-1, with TRBD1 matching 9 bases. The ends lost 0 bases at V and 5 bases at J; junction bases unmatched: 1. The germline CDR1 and CDR2 sequences are MNHEY and SMNVEV (reference sequence). This CDR3 is built from 14 residues.

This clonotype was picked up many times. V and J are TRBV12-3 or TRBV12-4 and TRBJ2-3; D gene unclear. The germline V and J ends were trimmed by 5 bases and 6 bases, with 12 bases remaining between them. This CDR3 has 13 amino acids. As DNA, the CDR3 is TGTGCCAGCAGTCCCCTCCTATTGGATACGCAGTATTTT. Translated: CASSPLLLDTQYF.

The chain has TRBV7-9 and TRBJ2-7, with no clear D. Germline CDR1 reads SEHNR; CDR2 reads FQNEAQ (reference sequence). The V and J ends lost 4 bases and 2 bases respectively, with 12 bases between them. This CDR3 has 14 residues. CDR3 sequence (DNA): TGTGCCAGCAGCTCCCCGTGGTCAGCCTACGAGCAGTACGTC. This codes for CASSSPWSAYEQYV.

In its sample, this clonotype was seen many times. CDR3 DNA: TGTGCCAGCAGTTACACGGGACAGGTGGGCGAGCAGTACTTC. Translation: CASSYTGQVGEQYF. The V and J genes are TRBV6-6 and TRBJ2-7; 8 bases line up with TRBD1. The junction had 6 bases not matched to a gene; V was cut back by 2 bases and J by 6 bases. This CDR3 spans 14 amino acids. CDR1 and CDR2 from the germline V gene are MNHNY and SVGAGI (reference sequence).

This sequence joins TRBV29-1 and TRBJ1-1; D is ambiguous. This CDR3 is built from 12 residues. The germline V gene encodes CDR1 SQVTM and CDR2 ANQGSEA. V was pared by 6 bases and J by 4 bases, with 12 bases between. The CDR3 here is CSVPGPFTEAFF. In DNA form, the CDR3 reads TGCAGCGTCCCCGGACCGTTCACTGAAGCTTTCTTT.

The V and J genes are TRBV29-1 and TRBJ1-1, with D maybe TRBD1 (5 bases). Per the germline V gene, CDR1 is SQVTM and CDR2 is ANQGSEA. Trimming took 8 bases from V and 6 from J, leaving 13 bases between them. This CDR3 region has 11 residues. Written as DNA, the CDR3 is TGCAGCACACCGGGACCGGCTGAAGCTTTCTTT. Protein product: CSTPGPAEAFF.

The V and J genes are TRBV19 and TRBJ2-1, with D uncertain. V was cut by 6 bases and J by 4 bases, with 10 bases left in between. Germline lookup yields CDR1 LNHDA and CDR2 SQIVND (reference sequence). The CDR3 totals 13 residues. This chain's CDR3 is CASRQISYNEQFF. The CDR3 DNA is TGTGCCAGTAGACAGATCTCTTACAATGAGCAGTTCTTC.